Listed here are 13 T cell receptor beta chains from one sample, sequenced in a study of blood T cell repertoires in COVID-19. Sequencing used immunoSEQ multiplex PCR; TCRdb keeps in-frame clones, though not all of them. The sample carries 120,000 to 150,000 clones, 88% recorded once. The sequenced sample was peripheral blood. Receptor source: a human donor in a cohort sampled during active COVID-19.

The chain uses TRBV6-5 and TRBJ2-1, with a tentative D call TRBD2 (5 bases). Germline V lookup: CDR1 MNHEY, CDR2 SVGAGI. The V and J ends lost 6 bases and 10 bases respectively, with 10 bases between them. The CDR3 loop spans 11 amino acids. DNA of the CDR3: TGTGCCAGCAGCTACACGGGGGAGCAGTTCTTC. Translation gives CASSYTGEQFF.

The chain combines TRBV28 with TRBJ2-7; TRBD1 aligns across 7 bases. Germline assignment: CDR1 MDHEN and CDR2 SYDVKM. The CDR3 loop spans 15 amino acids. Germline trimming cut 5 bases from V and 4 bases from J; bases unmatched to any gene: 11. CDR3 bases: TGTGCCAGCAGTGTAACAGGGGCCCTGAGGTACGAGCAGTACTTC. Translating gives CASSVTGALRYEQYF.

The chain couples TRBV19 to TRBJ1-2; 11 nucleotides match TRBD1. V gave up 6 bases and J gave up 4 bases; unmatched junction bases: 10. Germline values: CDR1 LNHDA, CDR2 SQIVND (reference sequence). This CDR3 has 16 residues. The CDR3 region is CASSQKGQGDGYGYTF. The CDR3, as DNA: TGTGCCAGTAGCCAGAAGGGACAGGGGGACGGCTATGGCTACACCTTC.

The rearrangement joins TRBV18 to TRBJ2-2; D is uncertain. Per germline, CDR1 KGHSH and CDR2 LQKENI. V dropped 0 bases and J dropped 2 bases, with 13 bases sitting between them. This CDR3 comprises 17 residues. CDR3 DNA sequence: TGTGCCAGCTCACCACCACAAGCGCTCCTAAACACCGGGGAGCTGTTTTTT. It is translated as CASSPPQALLNTGELFF.

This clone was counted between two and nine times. As DNA, the CDR3 is TGTGCCAGCAGTTACAGGGTAATGCGGACCGGGGAGCTGTTTTTT. It specifies CASSYRVMRTGELFF. The chain employs TRBV2 and TRBJ2-2, with D possibly being TRBD1 (6 bases). Germline CDR1 reads SNHLY; CDR2 reads FYNNEI. This CDR3 spans 15 amino acids. V was cut by 5 bases and J by 5 bases, with 15 bases left in between.

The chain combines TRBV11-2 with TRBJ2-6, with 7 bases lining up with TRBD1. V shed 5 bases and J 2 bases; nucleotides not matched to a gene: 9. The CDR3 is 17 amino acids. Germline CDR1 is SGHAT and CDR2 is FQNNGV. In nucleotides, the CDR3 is TGTGCCAGCAGCGCGCGCGTAGGGACAGCTGGGGCCAACGTCCTGACTTTC. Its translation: CASSARVGTAGANVLTF.

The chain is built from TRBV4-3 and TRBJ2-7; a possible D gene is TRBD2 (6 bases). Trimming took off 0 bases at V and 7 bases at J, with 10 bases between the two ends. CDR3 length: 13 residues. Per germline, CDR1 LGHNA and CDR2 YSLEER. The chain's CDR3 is CASSQDPAGEQYF. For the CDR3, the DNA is TGCGCCAGCAGCCAAGATCCTGCGGGAGAGCAGTACTTC.

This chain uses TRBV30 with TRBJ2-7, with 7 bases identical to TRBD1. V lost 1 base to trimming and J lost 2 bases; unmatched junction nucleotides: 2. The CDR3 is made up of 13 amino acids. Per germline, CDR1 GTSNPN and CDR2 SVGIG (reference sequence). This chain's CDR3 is CAWSERGPYEQYF. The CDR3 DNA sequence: TGTGCCTGGAGTGAAAGGGGGCCCTACGAGCAGTACTTC.

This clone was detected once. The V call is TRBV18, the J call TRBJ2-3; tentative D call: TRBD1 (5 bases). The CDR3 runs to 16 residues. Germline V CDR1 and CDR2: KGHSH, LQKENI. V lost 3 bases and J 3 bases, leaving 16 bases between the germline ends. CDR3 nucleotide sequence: TGTGCCAGCTCACCCGGTTCCGTCCAGGGAACAGATACGCAGTATTTT. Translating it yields CASSPGSVQGTDTQYF.

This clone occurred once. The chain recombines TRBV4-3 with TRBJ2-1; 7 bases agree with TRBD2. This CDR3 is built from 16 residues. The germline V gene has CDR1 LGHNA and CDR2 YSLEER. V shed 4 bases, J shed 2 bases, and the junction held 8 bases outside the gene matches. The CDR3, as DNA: TGCGCCAGCAGCCCAAGTGGACTAGGGACCTACAATGAGCAGTTCTTC. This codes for CASSPSGLGTYNEQFF.

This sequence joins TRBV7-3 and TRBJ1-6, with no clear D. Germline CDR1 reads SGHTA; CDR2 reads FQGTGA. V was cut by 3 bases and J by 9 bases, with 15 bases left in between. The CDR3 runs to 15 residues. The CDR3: CASSFDVGGGSPLHF. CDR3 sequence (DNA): TGTGCCAGCAGCTTCGACGTGGGTGGAGGTTCACCCCTCCACTTT.

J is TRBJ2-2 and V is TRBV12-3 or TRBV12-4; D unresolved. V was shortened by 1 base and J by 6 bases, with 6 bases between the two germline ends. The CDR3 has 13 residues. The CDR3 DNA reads TGTGCCAGCAGTTTAGTACTCGCCGGGGAGCTGTTTTTT. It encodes CASSLVLAGELFF.

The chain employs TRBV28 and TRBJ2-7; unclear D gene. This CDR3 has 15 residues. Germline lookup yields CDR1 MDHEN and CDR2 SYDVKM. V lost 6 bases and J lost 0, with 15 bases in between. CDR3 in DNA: TGTGCCAGCAGAATAAGCCTAGGCAGCTCCTACGAGCAGTACTTC. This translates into CASRISLGSSYEQYF.